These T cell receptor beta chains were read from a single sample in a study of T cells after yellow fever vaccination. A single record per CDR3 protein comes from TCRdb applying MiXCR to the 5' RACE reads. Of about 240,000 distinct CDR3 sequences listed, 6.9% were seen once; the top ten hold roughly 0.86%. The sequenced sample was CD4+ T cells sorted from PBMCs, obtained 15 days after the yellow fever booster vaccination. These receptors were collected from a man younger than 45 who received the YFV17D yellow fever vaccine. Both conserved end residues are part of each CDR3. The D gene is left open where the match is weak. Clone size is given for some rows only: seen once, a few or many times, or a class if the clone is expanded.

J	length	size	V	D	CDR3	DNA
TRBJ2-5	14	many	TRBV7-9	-	CASSLGVEGETQYF	TGTGCCAGCAGCTTAGGCGTGGAGGGAGAGACCCAGTACTTC
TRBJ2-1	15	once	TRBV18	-	CASSPRSKGGGEQFF	TGTGCCAGCTCACCACGTTCCAAGGGGGGGGGTGAGCAGTTCTTC
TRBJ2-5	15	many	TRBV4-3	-	CASSQQPQVIETQYF	TGCGCCAGCAGCCAGCAGCCCCAGGTGATAGAGACCCAGTACTTC
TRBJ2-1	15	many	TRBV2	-	CASSVRSTLYNEQFF	TGTGCCAGCAGTGTGCGCTCGACCCTCTACAATGAGCAGTTCTTC
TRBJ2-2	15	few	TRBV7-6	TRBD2	CASSSSGTRAGELFF	TGTGCCAGCAGCTCCTCCGGGACTAGGGCCGGGGAGCTGTTTTTT
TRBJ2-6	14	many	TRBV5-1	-	CASSPVAGANVLTF	TGCGCCAGCAGCCCCGTGGCTGGGGCCAACGTCCTGACTTTC
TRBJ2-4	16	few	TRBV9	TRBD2	CASSEGTSGSWDIQYF	TGTGCCAGCAGCGAGGGGACTAGCGGGAGTTGGGACATTCAGTACTTC
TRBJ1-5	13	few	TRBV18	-	CASSTGSDQPQHF	TGTGCCAGCTCAACAGGGTCGGATCAGCCCCAGCATTTT
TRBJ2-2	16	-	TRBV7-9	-	CASSLGSGMNTGELFF	TGTGCCAGCAGCTTAGGCAGTGGAATGAACACCGGGGAGCTGTTTTTT
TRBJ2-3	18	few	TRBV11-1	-	CASSGRVVGGGKADTQYF	TGTGCCAGCAGCGGTAGAGTCGTCGGTGGGGGAAAGGCAGATACGCAGTATTTT
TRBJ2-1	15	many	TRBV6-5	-	CASSYRSIGGNEQFF	TGTGCCAGCAGTTACAGGTCTATTGGGGGTAATGAGCAGTTCTTC